This is a list of T cell receptor beta chains from one sample in a study of blood T cell repertoires in COVID-19. Sequenced by immunoSEQ multiplex PCR; TCRdb stores in-frame clones only, minus some. This sample carries some 350,000 clones, around 80% of them seen once, and the ten largest clones take 2.5% to 3%. The sample consisted of peripheral blood. These receptors came from a young man with active or convalescent COVID-19. The CDR3 runs from the conserved cysteine through the conserved F or W. The size field is filled for only some rows; it gives once, few, many or a size class.

CDR3	size	V	J
CASSENRLWETQYF	-	TRBV2	TRBJ2-5
CASSLGLAGADTQYF	-	TRBV5-1	TRBJ2-3
CASSEPLLSWGEYQPQHF	-	TRBV6-1	TRBJ1-5
CASSLTVYEQYF	once	TRBV28	TRBJ2-7
CASSGRTSGGHTGELFF	-	TRBV9	TRBJ2-2
CASSFLGQGTNEQYF	-	TRBV11-2	TRBJ2-7
CASSRDTHYSYTF	-	TRBV28	TRBJ1-2
CASSQGTQNTEAFF	-	TRBV19	TRBJ1-1
CASSLGGVYNEQFF	few	TRBV5-1	TRBJ2-1
CATSDPIAGGGEQFF	-	TRBV24-1	TRBJ2-1
CASSFRQDTGELFF	-	TRBV7-2	TRBJ2-2
CASSPPGQLLTTYNEQFF	-	TRBV6-6	TRBJ2-1
CASGLDPSASGTFVKYF	-	TRBV12-5	TRBJ2-7
CASSRSGKGSDTQYF	-	TRBV7-9	TRBJ2-3
CAWSPSSYNEQFF	-	TRBV30	TRBJ2-1
CASSSGLAGETNIQYF	-	TRBV7-9	TRBJ2-4
CASSQDFLSNQPQHF	-	TRBV4-3	TRBJ1-5